This entry features one T cell receptor beta chain sequence. Antigen unknown. The data derive from a study of T-cell memory formation after mild COVID-19. TCRdb reprocessed the 5' RACE reads with MiXCR, giving one entry per CDR3 protein. Altogether some 330,000 distinct CDR3 sequences are present, around 21% being singletons, with the ten largest covering approximately 12%. Study outcomes and limitations: Clones that contracted from day 15 to 85 were balanced CD4/CD8, while later expanders leaned CD4+.

Sequencing was performed on PBMCs or a T cell subset sorted from them (not recorded which). The clonotype comes from an adult woman who had mild COVID-19 (a few samples of this study predate the infection). Cell type and time point are not known.

The CDR3, as DNA: TGTGCCACCAGTGGTAGGACAGGTCACACCGGGGAGCTGTTTTTT. Translation gives CATSGRTGHTGELFF. The chain has TRBV24-1 and TRBJ2-2; 7 bases match TRBD1. J gave up 3 bases and V 5 bases, and 5 bases lay outside the gene matches. CDR3 length equals 15 residues. Germline-derived CDR1 and CDR2 are KGHDR and SFDVKD.